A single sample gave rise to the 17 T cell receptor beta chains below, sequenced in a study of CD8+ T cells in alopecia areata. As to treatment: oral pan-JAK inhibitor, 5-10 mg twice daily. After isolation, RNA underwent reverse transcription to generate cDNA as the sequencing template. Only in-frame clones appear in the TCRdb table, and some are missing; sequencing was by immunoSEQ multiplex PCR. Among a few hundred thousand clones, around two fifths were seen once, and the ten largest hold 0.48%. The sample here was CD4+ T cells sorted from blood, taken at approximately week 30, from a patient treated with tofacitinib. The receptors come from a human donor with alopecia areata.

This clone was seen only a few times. Here the CDR3 DNA reads TGCGCCAGCGGGGACAGGGTTTCACCCCTCCACTTT. This codes for CASGDRVSPLHF. V usage is TRBV23-1 and J usage is TRBJ1-6, with 9 bases fitting TRBD1. TRBV23-1 carries the ORF label, with uncertain function. CDR3 length: 12 residues. The junction had 2 bases not matched to a gene; V was cut back by 8 bases and J by 9 bases.

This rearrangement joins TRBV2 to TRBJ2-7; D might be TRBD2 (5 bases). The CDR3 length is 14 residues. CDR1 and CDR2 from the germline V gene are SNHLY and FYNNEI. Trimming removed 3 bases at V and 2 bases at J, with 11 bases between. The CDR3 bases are TGTGCCAGCAGTGAGGTCTTTAGCGCCTACGAGCAGTACTTC. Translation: CASSEVFSAYEQYF.

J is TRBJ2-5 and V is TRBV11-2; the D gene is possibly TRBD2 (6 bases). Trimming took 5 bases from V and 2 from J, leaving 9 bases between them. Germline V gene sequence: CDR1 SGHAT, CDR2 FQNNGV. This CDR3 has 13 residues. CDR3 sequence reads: CASSRDLQETQYF. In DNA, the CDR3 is TGTGCCAGCAGCCGGGACTTGCAAGAGACCCAGTACTTC. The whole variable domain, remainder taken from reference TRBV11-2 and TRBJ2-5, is EAGVAQSPRYKIIEKRQSVAFWCNPISGHATLYWYQQILGQGPKLLIQFQNNGVVDDSQLPKDRFSAERLKGVDSTLKIQPAKLEDSAVYLCASSRDLQETQYFGPGTRLLVL.

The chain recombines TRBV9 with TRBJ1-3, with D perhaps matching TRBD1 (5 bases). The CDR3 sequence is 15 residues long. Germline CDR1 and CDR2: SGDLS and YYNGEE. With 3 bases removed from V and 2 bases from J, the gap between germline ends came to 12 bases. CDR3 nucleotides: TGTGCCAGCAGCGCCGCCGGGACGGCTGGAAACACCATATATTTT. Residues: CASSAAGTAGNTIYF.

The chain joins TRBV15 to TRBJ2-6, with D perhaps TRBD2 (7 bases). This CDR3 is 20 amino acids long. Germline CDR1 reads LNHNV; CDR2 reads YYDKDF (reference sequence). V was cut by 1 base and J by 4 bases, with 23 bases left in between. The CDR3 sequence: CATSRAALRGASGGANVLTF. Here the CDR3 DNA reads TGTGCCACCAGCAGAGCAGCCCTCCGGGGGGCGTCAGGGGGGGCCAACGTCCTGACTTTC.

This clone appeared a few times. The CDR3 loop reads CASRRDRGSGEQYF. CDR3 in DNA: TGTGCCAGCAGAAGGGACAGGGGATCGGGGGAGCAGTACTTC. The chain is built from TRBV6-5 and TRBJ2-7; 10 positions match TRBD1. The V and J ends lost 6 bases and 7 bases, in that order; junction bases with no gene match: 9. Germline V gene sequence: CDR1 MNHEY, CDR2 SVGAGI. This CDR3 is 14 amino acids long.

The CDR3: CASSPEKGRRESEQYF. CDR3 in DNA: TGTGCCAGCAGTCCTGAAAAGGGCCGAAGGGAGAGCGAGCAGTACTTC. The chain is built from TRBV27 and TRBJ2-7, with D possibly TRBD2 on 5 matching bases. The ends were cut back, 5 bases at V and 6 bases at J, with 23 bases in the middle. CDR3 length: 16 amino acids. Germline CDR1 is MNHEY and CDR2 is SMNVEV (reference sequence).

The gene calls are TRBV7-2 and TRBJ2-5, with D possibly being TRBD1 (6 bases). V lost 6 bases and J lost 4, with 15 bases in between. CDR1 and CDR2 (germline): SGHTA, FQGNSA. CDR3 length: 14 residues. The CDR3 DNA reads TGTGCCAGCAGTGCAGGGGTGGCGGGAGAGACCCAGTACTTC. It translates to CASSAGVAGETQYF.

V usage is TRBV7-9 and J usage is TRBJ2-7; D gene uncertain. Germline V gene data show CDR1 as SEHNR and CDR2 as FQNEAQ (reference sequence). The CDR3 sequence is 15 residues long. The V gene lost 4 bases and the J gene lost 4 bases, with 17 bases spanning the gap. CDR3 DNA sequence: TGTGCCAGCAGCTCGCGGCAACTATCCGAGTACGAGCAGTACTTC. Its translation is CASSSRQLSEYEQYF.

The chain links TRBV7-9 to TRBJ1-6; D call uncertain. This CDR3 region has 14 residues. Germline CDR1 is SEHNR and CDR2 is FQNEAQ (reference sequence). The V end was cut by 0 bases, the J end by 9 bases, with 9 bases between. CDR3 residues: CASSLAGTSSPLHF. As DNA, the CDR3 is TGTGCCAGCAGCTTAGCGGGAACTAGTTCACCCCTCCACTTT.

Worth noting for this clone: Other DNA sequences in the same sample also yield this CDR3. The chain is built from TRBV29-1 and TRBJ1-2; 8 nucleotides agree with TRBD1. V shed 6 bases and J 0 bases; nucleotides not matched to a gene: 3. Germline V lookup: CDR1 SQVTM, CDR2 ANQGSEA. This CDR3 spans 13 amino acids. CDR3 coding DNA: TGCAGCGTGGGGGACAGGACTAACTATGGCTACACCTTC. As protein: CSVGDRTNYGYTF.

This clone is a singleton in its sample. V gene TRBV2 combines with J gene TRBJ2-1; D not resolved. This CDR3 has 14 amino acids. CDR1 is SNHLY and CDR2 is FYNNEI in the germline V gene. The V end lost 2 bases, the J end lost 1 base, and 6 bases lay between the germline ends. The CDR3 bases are TGTGCCAGCAGTGAACGGCTGTCCTACAATGAGCAGTTCTTC. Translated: CASSERLSYNEQFF.

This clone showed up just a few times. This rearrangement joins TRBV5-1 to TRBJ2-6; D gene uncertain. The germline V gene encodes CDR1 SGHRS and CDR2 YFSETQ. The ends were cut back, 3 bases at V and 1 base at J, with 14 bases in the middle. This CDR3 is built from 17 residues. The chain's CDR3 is CASSWAPLGSGANVLTF. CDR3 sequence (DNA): TGCGCCAGCAGCTGGGCGCCCTTGGGGTCTGGGGCCAACGTCCTGACTTTC.

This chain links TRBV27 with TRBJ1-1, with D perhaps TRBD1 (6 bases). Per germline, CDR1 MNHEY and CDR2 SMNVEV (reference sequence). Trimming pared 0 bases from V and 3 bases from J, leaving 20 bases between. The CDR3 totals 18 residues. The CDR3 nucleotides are TGTGCCAGCAGTTTATCTGGTTTATGGGCAGGGGTTGACACTGAAGCTTTCTTT. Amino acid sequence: CASSLSGLWAGVDTEAFF.

The CDR3 reads CASAETYNEQFF. As DNA, the CDR3 is TGTGCCAGCGCTGAAACCTACAATGAGCAGTTCTTC. J is TRBJ2-1 and V is TRBV7-2; D is unclear. Trimming removed 8 bases at V and 2 bases at J, with 7 bases between. Germline values: CDR1 SGHTA, CDR2 FQGNSA. This CDR3 is 12 amino acids long.

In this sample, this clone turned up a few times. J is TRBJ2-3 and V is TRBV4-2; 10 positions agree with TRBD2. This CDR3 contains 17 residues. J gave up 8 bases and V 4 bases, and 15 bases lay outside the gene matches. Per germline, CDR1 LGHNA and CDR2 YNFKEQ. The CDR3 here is CASSPQGLAGDSGTQYF. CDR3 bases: TGTGCCAGCAGCCCGCAAGGGCTAGCGGGAGATTCTGGTACGCAGTATTTT.

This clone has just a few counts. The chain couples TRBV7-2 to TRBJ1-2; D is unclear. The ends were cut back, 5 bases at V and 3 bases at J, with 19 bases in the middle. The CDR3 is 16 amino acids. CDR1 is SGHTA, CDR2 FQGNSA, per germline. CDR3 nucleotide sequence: TGTGCCAGCAGCCTCTCGGGGATAGTGGCGGACTATGGCTACACCTTC. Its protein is CASSLSGIVADYGYTF.